The 8 T cell receptor beta chains presented below share a single source sample, sequenced in a study of regulatory T cells in long-lasting Graves disease. Relying on iRepertoire HTBI primers and Arm-PCR of CDR3 regions, the team built TCR beta libraries. From the multiplex PCR reads, TCRdb called clonotypes with MiXCR, one entry per CDR3 protein. The sample comprises under 250,000 distinct CDR3 sequences, approximately 18% of which are singletons, and approximately 10% rests with the top ten. Time point defined: newly diagnosed GD, antithyroid drugs for less than 3 months. RNA extracted from PBMCs served as the sequencing template. In addition, the sample was reused for a study of T cells in Graves' hyperthyroidism and ophthalmopathy.

The starting material was peripheral blood mononuclear cells (PBMCs), obtained at new diagnosis, from a patient treated with antithyroid drugs. Receptors were obtained from a woman in her twenties or thirties with Graves disease.

In its sample, this clonotype was seen many times. The V gene is TRBV28, the J gene TRBJ1-4; D is unclear. Trimming cost V 6 bases and J 0 bases, with 14 bases left between them. Germline V lookup: CDR1 MDHEN, CDR2 SYDVKM. The CDR3 runs to 16 residues. In DNA, the CDR3 is TGTGCCAGCAGCATATTGACACCTTCAACTAATGAAAAACTGTTTTTT. This sequence encodes CASSILTPSTNEKLFF.

This clonotype has a count of ten or more. This chain uses TRBV3-1 with TRBJ2-3, with TRBD2 identical over 8 bases. Germline-derived CDR1 and CDR2 are LGHDT and YNNKEL (reference sequence). V was pared by 3 bases and J by 5 bases, with 7 bases of the junction left unmatched. The CDR3 consists of 15 residues. The DNA for the CDR3 is TGTGCCAGCAGCCACCCGACCCGGGGGGGAGATACGCAGTATTTT. The encoded protein is CASSHPTRGGDTQYF.

This clonotype was detected only a few times. This rearrangement joins TRBV2 to TRBJ2-5, with TRBD2 matching over 10 bases. Germline loops: CDR1 SNHLY, CDR2 FYNNEI. The CDR3 is made up of 15 amino acids. With V trimmed by 5 bases and J by 4 bases, 7 bases remained unmatched. CDR3 loop: CASSLTSGRGETQYF. The CDR3 region has the DNA TGTGCCAGCAGTTTGACCAGCGGGAGGGGAGAGACCCAGTACTTC.

This clonotype occurred many times. A single base separates this from a much larger clone, so it may be a read error. V is TRBV2 and J is TRBJ1-2; D remains ambiguous. The CDR3 loop spans 13 amino acids. V shed 11 bases and J shed 4 bases, with 17 bases lying between them. The germline V gene encodes CDR1 SNHLY and CDR2 FYNNEI. CDR3 protein: CACIADGLYGYTF. The DNA of the CDR3 is TGTGCCTGCATCGCGGACGGCCTCTATGGCTACACCTTC. Looking up the rest from reference TRBV2 and TRBJ1-2 gives the full variable domain: EPEVTQTPSHQVTQMGQEVILRCVPISNHLYFYWYRQILGQKVEFLVSFYNNEISEKSEIFDDQFSVERPDGSNFTLKIRSTKLEDSAMYFCACIADGLYGYTFGSGTRLTVV.

Note on this clonotype: This likely traces to a read error, being one base from a far larger clone. The chain links TRBV2 to TRBJ2-5; 14 bases map to TRBD2. The J call may not be correct, given that the DNA end is closer to TRBJ2-1. This CDR3 has 14 amino acids. Germline values: CDR1 SNHLY, CDR2 FYNNEI. The CDR3 nucleotides read TGTGCCAGCGGGGGACTAGCGGGAGCCAATGAGCAGTTCTTC. Amino acid sequence: CASGGLAGANEQFF.

This chain joins TRBV10-2 and TRBJ2-3, with TRBD1 identical over 9 bases. The end of the DNA is better explained by TRBJ2-5, so the J call may be wrong. Germline V CDR1 and CDR2: WSHSY, SAAADI. The CDR3 runs 15 residues. The CDR3 spells CASSPGTGTHQTQYF. Written as DNA, the CDR3 is TGCGCCAGCAGTCCCGGGACAGGGACCCACCAGACCCAGTACTTC.

In this sample, this clonotype turned up many times. The V gene is TRBV10-2, the J gene TRBJ2-5; D might be TRBD2 (6 bases). The V gene lost 0 bases and the J gene lost 7 bases, with 9 bases spanning the gap. The CDR3 spans 13 residues. The germline V gene encodes CDR1 WSHSY and CDR2 SAAADI. The CDR3 region is CASSESKGGTQYF. The CDR3 DNA reads TGCGCCAGCAGTGAGTCTAAGGGAGGGACCCAGTACTTC.

Concerning this clonotype: A much larger clone differs by one base, so this may be a read error. The chain joins TRBV11-3 to TRBJ1-1; 9 positions match TRBD1. J gave up 0 bases and V 5 bases, and 10 bases lay outside the gene matches. The CDR3 runs 17 residues. Germline assignment: CDR1 SGHNT and CDR2 YENEEA. The CDR3 reads CASSRLDRGLMNTEAFF. CDR3 nucleotide sequence: TGTGCCAGCAGCCGACTGGACAGGGGCCTCATGAACACTGAAGCTTTCTTT.